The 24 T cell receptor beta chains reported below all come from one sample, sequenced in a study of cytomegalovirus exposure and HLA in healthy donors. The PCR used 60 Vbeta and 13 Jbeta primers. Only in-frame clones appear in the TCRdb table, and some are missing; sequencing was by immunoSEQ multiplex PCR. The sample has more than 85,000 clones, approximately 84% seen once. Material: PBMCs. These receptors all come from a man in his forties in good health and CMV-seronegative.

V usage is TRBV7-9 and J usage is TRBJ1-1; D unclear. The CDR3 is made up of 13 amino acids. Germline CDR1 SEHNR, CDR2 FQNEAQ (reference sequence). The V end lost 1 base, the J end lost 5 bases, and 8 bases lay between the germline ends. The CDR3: CASSLDGETEAFF. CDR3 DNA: TGTGCCAGCAGCTTAGACGGGGAAACTGAAGCTTTCTTT.

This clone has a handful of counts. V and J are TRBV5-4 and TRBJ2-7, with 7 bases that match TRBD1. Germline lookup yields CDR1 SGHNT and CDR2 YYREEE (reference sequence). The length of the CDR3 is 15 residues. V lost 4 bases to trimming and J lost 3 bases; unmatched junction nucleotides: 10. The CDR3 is CASSLATGAGYEQYF. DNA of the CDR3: TGTGCCAGCAGCCTTGCAACAGGGGCAGGCTACGAGCAGTACTTC.

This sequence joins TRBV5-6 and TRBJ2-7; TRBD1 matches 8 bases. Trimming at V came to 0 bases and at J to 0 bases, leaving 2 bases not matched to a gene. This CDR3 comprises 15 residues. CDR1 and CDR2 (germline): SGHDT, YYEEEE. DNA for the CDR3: TGTGCCAGCAGCTTGGGACAGGGGTTCTCCTACGAGCAGTACTTC. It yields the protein CASSLGQGFSYEQYF.

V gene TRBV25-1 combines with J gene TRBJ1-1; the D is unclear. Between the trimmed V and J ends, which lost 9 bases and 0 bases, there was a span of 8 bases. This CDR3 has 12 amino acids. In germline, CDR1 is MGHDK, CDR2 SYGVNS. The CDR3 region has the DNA TGTGCCAGTCTAGCTATGAACACTGAAGCTTTCTTT. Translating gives CASLAMNTEAFF.

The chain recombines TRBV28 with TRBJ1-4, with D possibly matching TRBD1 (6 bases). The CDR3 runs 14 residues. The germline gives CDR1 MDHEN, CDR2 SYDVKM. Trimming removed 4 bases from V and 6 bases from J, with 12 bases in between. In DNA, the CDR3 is TGTGCCAGCAGTTGGACAGCGGAGGATGAAAAACTGTTTTTT. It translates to CASSWTAEDEKLFF.

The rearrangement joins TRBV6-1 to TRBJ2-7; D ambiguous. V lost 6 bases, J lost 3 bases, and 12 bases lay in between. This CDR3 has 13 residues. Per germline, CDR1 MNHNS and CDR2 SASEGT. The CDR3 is CASRPGTVYEQYF. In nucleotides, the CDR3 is TGTGCCAGCAGGCCCGGAACAGTCTACGAGCAGTACTTC.

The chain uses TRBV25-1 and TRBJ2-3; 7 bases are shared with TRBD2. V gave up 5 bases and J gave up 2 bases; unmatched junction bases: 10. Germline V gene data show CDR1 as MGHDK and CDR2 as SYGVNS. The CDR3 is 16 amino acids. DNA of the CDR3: TGTGCCAGCAGTCTGGGAGGGGTCGCTCTCACAGATACGCAGTATTTT. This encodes CASSLGGVALTDTQYF.

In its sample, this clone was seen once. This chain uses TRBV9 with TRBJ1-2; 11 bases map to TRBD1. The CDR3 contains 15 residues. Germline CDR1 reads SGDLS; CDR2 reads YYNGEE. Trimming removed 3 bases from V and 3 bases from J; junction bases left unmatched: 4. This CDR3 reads CASSGGQGADYGYTF. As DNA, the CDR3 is TGTGCCAGCAGCGGAGGACAGGGGGCGGACTATGGCTACACCTTC.

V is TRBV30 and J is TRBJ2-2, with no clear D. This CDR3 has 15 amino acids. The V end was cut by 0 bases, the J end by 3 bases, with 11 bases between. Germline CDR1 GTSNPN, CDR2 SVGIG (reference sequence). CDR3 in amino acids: CAWSVARWDTGELFF. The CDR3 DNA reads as TGTGCCTGGAGTGTAGCCAGGTGGGACACCGGGGAGCTGTTTTTT. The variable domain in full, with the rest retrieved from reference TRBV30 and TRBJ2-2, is SQTIHQWPATLVQPVGSPLSLECTVEGTSNPNLYWYRQAAGRGLQLLFYSVGIGQISSEVPQNLSASRPQDRQFILSSKKLLLSDSGFYLCAWSVARWDTGELFFGEGSRLTVL.

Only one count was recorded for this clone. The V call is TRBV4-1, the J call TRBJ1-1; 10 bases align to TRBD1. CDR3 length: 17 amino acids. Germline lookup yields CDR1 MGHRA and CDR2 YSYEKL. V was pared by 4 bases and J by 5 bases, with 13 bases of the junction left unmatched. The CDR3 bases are TGCGCCAGCAGCCCCGGTCCGGACAGGGGGATGGGAACTGAAGCTTTCTTT. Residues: CASSPGPDRGMGTEAFF.

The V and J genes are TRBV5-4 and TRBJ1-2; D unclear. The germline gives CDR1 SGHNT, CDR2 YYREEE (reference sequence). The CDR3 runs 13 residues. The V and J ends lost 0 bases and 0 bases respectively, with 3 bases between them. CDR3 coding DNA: TGTGCCAGCAGCTTGGGGCCTAACTATGGCTACACCTTC. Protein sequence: CASSLGPNYGYTF.

In nucleotides, the CDR3 is TGTGCCAGCAGTTGGGACACCACGAGCTCCTATAATTCACCCCTCCACTTT. Translating it yields CASSWDTTSSYNSPLHF. J is TRBJ1-6 and V is TRBV7-6; a possible D gene is TRBD1 (6 bases). Looked up from germline, CDR1 is SGHVS and CDR2 is FNYEAQ. Trimming shortened V by 6 bases and J by 0 bases, and 15 bases separated the two germline ends. The CDR3 length is 17 residues.

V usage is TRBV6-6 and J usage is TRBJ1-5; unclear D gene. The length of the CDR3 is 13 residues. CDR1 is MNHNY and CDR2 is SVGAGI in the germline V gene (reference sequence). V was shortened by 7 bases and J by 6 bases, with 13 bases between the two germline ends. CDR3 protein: CASTDWVAQPQHF. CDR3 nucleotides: TGTGCCAGCACCGACTGGGTAGCTCAGCCCCAGCATTTT.

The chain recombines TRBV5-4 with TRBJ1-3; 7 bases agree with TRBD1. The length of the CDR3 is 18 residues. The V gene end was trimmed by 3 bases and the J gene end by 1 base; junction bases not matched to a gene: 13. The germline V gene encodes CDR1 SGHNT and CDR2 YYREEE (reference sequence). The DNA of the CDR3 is TGTGCCAGCAGCTCCCGACAGGGATTCGTCGGATCTGGAAACACCATATATTTT. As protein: CASSSRQGFVGSGNTIYF.

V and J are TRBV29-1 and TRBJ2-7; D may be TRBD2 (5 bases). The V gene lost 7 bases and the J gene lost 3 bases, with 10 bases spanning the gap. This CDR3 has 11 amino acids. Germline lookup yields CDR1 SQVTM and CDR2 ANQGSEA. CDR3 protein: CSADRGYEQYF. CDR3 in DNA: TGCAGCGCAGACCGGGGCTACGAGCAGTACTTC.

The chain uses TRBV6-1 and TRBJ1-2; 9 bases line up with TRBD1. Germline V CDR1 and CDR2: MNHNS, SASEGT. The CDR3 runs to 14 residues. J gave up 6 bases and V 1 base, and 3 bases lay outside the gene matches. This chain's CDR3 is CASSEVGQGDGYTF. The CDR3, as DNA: TGTGCCAGCAGTGAAGTGGGACAGGGTGATGGCTACACCTTC.

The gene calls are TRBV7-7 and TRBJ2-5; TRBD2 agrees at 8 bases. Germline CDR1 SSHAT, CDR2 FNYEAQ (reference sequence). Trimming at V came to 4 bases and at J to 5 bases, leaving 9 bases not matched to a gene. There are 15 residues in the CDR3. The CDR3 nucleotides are TGTGCCAGCAGCTCGGGACCTCGCGGGGGGGAGACCCAGTACTTC. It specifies CASSSGPRGGETQYF.

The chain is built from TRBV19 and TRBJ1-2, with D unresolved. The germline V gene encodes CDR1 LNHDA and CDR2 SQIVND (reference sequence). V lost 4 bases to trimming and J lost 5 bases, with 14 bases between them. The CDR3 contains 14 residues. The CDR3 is CASSKGRREYGYTF. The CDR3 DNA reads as TGTGCCAGTAGTAAGGGTCGTCGGGAGTATGGCTACACCTTC. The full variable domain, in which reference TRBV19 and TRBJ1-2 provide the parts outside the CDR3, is DGGITQSPKYLFRKEGQNVTLSCEQNLNHDAMYWYRQDPGQGLRLIYYSQIVNDFQKGDIAEGYSVSREKKESFPLTVTSAQKNPTAFYLCASSKGRREYGYTFGSGTRLTVV.

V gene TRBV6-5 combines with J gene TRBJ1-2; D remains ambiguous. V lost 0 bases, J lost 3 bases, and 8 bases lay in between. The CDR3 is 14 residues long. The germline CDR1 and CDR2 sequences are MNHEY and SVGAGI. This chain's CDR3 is CASSYSRGYYGYTF. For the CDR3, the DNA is TGTGCCAGCAGTTACTCGCGGGGTTACTATGGCTACACCTTC.

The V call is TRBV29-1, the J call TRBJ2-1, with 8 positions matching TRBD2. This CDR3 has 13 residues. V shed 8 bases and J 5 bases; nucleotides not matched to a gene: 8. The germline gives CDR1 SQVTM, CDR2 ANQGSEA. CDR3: CSFGGGLHNEQFF. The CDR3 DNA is TGCAGCTTCGGGGGGGGGTTACACAATGAGCAGTTCTTC.

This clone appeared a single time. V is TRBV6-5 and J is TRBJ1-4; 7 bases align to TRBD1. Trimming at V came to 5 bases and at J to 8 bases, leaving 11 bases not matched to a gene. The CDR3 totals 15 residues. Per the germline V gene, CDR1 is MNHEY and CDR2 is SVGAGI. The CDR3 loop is CASSGYRGGGEKLFF. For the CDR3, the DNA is TGTGCCAGCAGTGGATACAGGGGAGGAGGGGAAAAACTGTTTTTT.

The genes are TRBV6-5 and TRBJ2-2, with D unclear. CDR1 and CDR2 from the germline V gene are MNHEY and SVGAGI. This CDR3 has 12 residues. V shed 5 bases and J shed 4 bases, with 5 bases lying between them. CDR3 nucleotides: TGTGCCAGCAGTCAATTCACCGGGGAGCTGTTTTTT. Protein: CASSQFTGELFF.

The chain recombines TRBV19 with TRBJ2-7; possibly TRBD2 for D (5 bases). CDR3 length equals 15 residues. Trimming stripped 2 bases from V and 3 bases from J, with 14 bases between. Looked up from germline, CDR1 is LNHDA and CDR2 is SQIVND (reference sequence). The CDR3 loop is CASSIMAGGIYEQYF. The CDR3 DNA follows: TGTGCCAGTAGTATAATGGCAGGAGGTATCTACGAGCAGTACTTC.

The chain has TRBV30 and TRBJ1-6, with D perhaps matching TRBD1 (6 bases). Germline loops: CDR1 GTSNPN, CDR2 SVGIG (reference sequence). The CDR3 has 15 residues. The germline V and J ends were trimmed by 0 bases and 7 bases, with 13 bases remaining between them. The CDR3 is CAWSVGAGENSPLHF. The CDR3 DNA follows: TGTGCCTGGAGTGTAGGGGCAGGGGAAAATTCACCCCTCCACTTT. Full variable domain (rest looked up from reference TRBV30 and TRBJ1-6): SQTIHQWPATLVQPVGSPLSLECTVEGTSNPNLYWYRQAAGRGLQLLFYSVGIGQISSEVPQNLSASRPQDRQFILSSKKLLLSDSGFYLCAWSVGAGENSPLHFGNGTRLTVT.